This TCR beta chain was identified during a study of cytomegalovirus exposure and HLA in healthy donors (dated by TCRdb to the late 2010s). As for the study more broadly: According to an earlier analysis of around 600 of the donors, roughly 180 million T cells yielded roughly 100 million unique TCR beta sequences and 276 Gb of sequence data. HLA typing included class I and class II loci at four-digit resolution. The genetic ancestry cluster associated with self-reported Caucasian donors included 81% of the 398 genotyped donors. Every discovery cohort repertoire had been produced on one sequencing platform. A later analysis re-analyzed previously published TCR beta repertoires from about 600 donors and added high-resolution HLA genotyping to study TCR occurrence patterns. To predict cytomegalovirus infection status, the study combined high-throughput TCR immunosequencing, statistical association of individual TCRs with disease status, and machine learning. About 320 gigabases of sequencing data and 70 million to 100 million unique TCR sequences were included in an early release covering about 620 HLA-typed donors. Genome-wide SNP genotypes for about 65% of the 666 donors were used in a later genetic analysis, which treated that subset as a discovery cohort. Along with the roughly 710-subject first cohort, a separate validation cohort of over a hundred different subjects was used. The study aimed to test whether cataloging public T cell receptors could reveal signatures of past pathogen exposure. Donor age, sex, ethnicity and CMV serostatus were collected together with the repertoire data. Typing coverage differed by locus: A, B, C, DRB1 and DQB1 were typed in about 620-630 donors, DQA1 in about 560, DPA1 in 600 to 610, and DPB1 in around 490. The T cell repertoires of 550 to 850 subjects were profiled by immunosequencing and related to cytomegalovirus serostatus. The later analysis used no new phenotypic data to find candidate immune exposures, relying instead on TCR beta sequences and their occurrence across donors. Four or five DR-DQ haplotypes were handled as single units for association and clustering because linkage in the cohort was strong. To decide whether each TCR beta V gene segment behaved as functional or pseudogenic, an earlier analysis of some 570 of the donors relied on high-throughput TCR beta sequencing. On average, 235,054 unique TCR beta nucleotide sequences were sequenced per donor among a few hundred genotyped donors of the cohort, with 15% to 20% of those sequences being non-productive. Overall study outcomes, separate from this receptor: Because counts were too low, 15 to 20 rarely observed V segments, including chromosome 9 orphons, were excluded from the earlier analysis of under 650 of the donors. At a false discovery rate of 0.05, a later analysis linked approximately 18,000 TCR beta sequences to specific HLA alleles. Across donors, most TCR sequences were observed very rarely, whereas some public TCRs were present in many individuals. In an earlier analysis of some 500 of the donors, most TCR beta V segments appeared in productive rearrangements about 87% or about 30% of the time, broadly matching IMGT annotations. In a later genetic analysis, fewer N-insertions in productive TCRs were reported among donors in an Asian-associated ancestry cluster than the roughly 670-donor mean. A later analysis found that most CMV-associated TCR beta chains appeared HLA-restricted, with HLA associations seemingly driven largely by CMV exposure. In a later analysis, TCR association rates were found to vary across HLA loci, with the most associated TCRs seen for DRB1 alleles and the fewest for HLA-C alleles. In a later genetic analysis, a missense DCLRE1C variant was associated with V-gene and J-gene trimming of TCR beta chains, and the association was replicated in an independent cohort. In the study, 150 to 200 TCR beta chains were listed as associated with cytomegalovirus. Several of the top co-occurrence clusters appeared to be linked to parvovirus B19, influenza, CMV and Epstein-Barr virus, according to a later analysis. The classifier was reported to diagnose cytomegalovirus status with high specificity and sensitivity in both the original cohort and the validation cohort. HLA typing was unavailable for some donors at each locus, so association tests used only the typed subset. A cluster of highly shared sequence variants was judged likely to be a technical artifact of the sequencing pipeline. In vitro tests confirmed that three of the cytomegalovirus-associated TCR beta chains recognize cytomegalovirus antigens. The cohort was sequenced for TCR beta chains only, and without alpha or paired-chain data the features that could be detected were limited. Because the 87-base-pair reads could not distinguish some IMGT-functional V segments, including TRBV6-2 and TRBV6-3, those segments were excluded. Compared with equally common non-associated chains, HLA-associated TCR beta chains in a later analysis were more clonally expanded and had lower generation probabilities. The authors suggested that the approach could potentially be extended to other disease states and immunological phenotypes. For the cohort, immune exposure information was limited to CMV serostatus. A further reported finding was that TCR beta sequences accurately predicted the HLA-A and HLA-B alleles for most subjects in the first cohort. Linkage disequilibrium might explain the correlated functional status among segregating V segments, but an unknown experimental factor could not be excluded. Strong co-occurrence of HLA alleles, especially DR and DQ, made assigning TCR associations to individual alleles difficult. Sequencing depth was assumed to be roughly uniform across donors in the presence/absence analyses, though that assumption may not hold.

The CDR3, cysteine through phenylalanine, is 19 amino acids long. The only DNA kept is the CDR3, 57 bases in frame from the first base. As encoded in the germline V gene, CDR1 is SNHLY while CDR2 is FYNNEI. The junction carries 30 bases between V and J, which are trimmed by 6 bases and 9 bases respectively. In total, approximately 690 healthy bone marrow donors made up the cohort. At the time of sampling, every cohort member was nominally healthy, though immune exposures that went unrecorded were likely present. The donor tested CMV seronegative, placing the donor among the 300 to 400 seronegative members of the cohort. A peripheral blood sample was collected from each donor, and TCR beta sequencing was performed on peripheral blood mononuclear cells. The Qiagen DNeasy Blood Extraction Kit was used to extract genomic DNA from the blood cell samples. Remarks on this clone: Its antigen remains undetermined. Base-call qualities are not available, and no considerably larger clone is one nucleotide away.

The library was obtained by the immunoSEQ multiplex PCR assay. The multiplex PCR relied on a mix of 60 forward primers for TCR Vbeta segments and 13 reverse primers for TCR Jbeta segments. The CDR3 region of rearranged TCR beta genes was amplified from genomic DNA by a multiplex PCR assay. The amplified TCR beta libraries were sequenced on the Illumina HiSeq System as 87-base-pair reads. The paper's data handling went like this. A later analysis tallied roughly 80 million unique TCR beta chains across the 650 to 750 repertoires, and about 12 million of those chains were shared by two or more donors. To remove PCR and sequencing errors, raw reads were error-corrected and collapsed into unique sequences using a nearest-neighbor algorithm that merged closely related sequences. To assign V, D and J gene segments, CDR3 sequences were aligned to IMGT reference sequences. For a sequence to be retained, at least a six-nucleotide match to both a V gene segment and a J gene segment was required. A rearrangement was called productive if the CDR3 had no stop codons and remained in frame with V and J, and every other rearrangement was called non-productive. CDR3 was defined according to IMGT convention as the region running from the second conserved V-encoded cysteine to the conserved J-encoded phenylalanine. The earlier analysis of about 610 of the donors excluded any sequence lacking an unambiguous match to a single V gene segment. An earlier analysis of about 600 of the donors called V segments functional above 56.7% productive rearrangements and segregating when the between-donor standard deviation exceeded 5%. A statistical classification framework was developed to diagnose cytomegalovirus status using the catalog of TCR beta chain sequences. V and J gene assignment, in a later analysis, came from comparing TCR nucleotide sequences with IMGT/GENE-DB human TR gene sequences. Using the TCRdist pipeline, a later analysis assigned CDR3 sequences along with most-parsimonious VDJ recombination scenarios. In a later analysis, each TCR beta chain was defined by its CDR3 amino acid sequence together with its V-gene family, and reads without a unique V-gene family were excluded. To address suspected cross-contamination and a sequencing artifact, a later analysis removed around 600 highly shared, low-generation-probability nucleotide sequences. In a later analysis, a clonal expansion index was calculated for each public chain from normalized within-repertoire ranks of inferred template counts. Generation probabilities in a later analysis came from a VDJ recombination model fitted to out-of-frame rearrangements, and those results were checked against IGoR. In a later analysis, TCR-TCR, TCR-HLA and TCR-CMV co-occurrence was scored with hypergeometric tests, and a repertoire-size bias correction was applied to TCR pairs. To estimate false discovery rates, a later analysis permuted the HLA or CMV assignments 20 times. In a later analysis, co-occurring TCRs were grouped with DBSCAN, and TCRdist sequence similarity was added when clustering was performed within HLA-allele-positive subsets. Co-occurrence clustering excluded repertoires with fewer than 30,000 or more than 120,000 public chains, plus five with anomalous nucleotide sharing. The table was pulled from immuneACCESS by TCRdb, which kept in-frame rearrangements only. Such tables lose some clones; where checked, under half of the loss comes from unresolved V genes, and the rest has no known cause. That table is the source of V, J and clone size, and D and trimming were worked out from the DNA. The sample table shows 200,000 to 250,000 clones, and roughly 84% are seen once. The ten top clones hold 1.1% to 1.5% of the sample.

The sample comprised PBMCs. This receptor was obtained from a girl aged 5 to 17 in good health and CMV-seronegative. The V gene is TRBV2 and the J gene is TRBJ1-6; 5 matching bases give a weak D call of TRBD1. The CDR3 region has the sequence CASSPEKWGVQLSTSPLHF. The DNA sequence is TGTGCCAGCAGCCCGGAAAAATGGGGGGTACAGCTCTCTACTTCACCCCTCCACTTT.